One sample yielded the 17 T cell receptor beta chains listed below, sequenced in a study of identical twins. MiXCR, run by TCRdb on the 5' RACE reads, gives a single entry per CDR3 protein. The sample gives 350,000 to 500,000 distinct CDR3 sequences, approximately 17% of which show up once; around 12% is in the top ten. Sequencing used naive T cells sorted from blood. These receptors were taken from a man over 45 in good health.

This clonotype was counted between two and nine times. The genes are TRBV11-2 and TRBJ2-3; D tentatively reads TRBD1 or TRBD2 (6 bases each). From germline, CDR1 is SGHAT and CDR2 FQNNGV. Trimming pared 2 bases from V and 4 bases from J, leaving 13 bases between. The CDR3 spans 15 residues. The CDR3 region has the DNA TGTGCCAGCAGCTTAACTCCGGAGGGGGCAGATACGCAGTATTTT. Its translation: CASSLTPEGADTQYF.

The chain recombines TRBV5-4 with TRBJ2-3; a possible D gene is TRBD2 (6 bases). V lost 0 bases and J lost 2, with 13 bases in between. This CDR3 is built from 16 residues. Germline CDR1 reads SGHNT; CDR2 reads YYREEE (reference sequence). In DNA, the CDR3 is TGTGCCAGCAGCTTGGTGGGGGGAGTCCTCACAGATACGCAGTATTTT. This codes for CASSLVGGVLTDTQYF.

This sequence joins TRBV10-3 and TRBJ2-3, with 7 bases fitting TRBD2. V shed 3 bases, J shed 1 base, and the junction held 7 bases outside the gene matches. CDR3 length: 16 residues. Per the germline V gene, CDR1 is ENHRY and CDR2 is SYGVKD. The CDR3 nucleotides read TGTGCCATCAGTGAATTGAGGGGAGGGCGCACAGATACGCAGTATTTT. Translated: CAISELRGGRTDTQYF.

The CDR3 spells CASSKGHSYEQYF. DNA for the CDR3: TGTGCCAGTTCGAAGGGGCACTCCTACGAGCAGTACTTC. The chain has TRBV11-2 and TRBJ2-7, with a weak D call TRBD1 (5 bases). Trimming cost V 9 bases and J 0 bases, with 12 bases left between them. CDR3 length: 13 residues. Germline assignment: CDR1 SGHAT and CDR2 FQNNGV.

The V call is TRBV4-3, the J call TRBJ2-7, with TRBD1 matching 8 bases. J was trimmed by 3 bases and V by 1 base; bases with no gene match: 5. The CDR3 contains 15 residues. Germline V lookup: CDR1 LGHNA, CDR2 YSLEER. The CDR3 is CASSQAATGVYEQYF. The CDR3 DNA is TGCGCCAGCAGCCAAGCGGCGACAGGGGTCTACGAGCAGTACTTC.

The chain uses TRBV20-1 and TRBJ2-3; no clear D gene. The V end lost 7 bases, the J end lost 2 bases, and 10 bases lay between the germline ends. Germline assignment: CDR1 DFQATT and CDR2 SNEGSKA (reference sequence). CDR3 length: 12 residues. CDR3 nucleotides: TGCAGTGAAAAAAAAAACACAGATACGCAGTATTTT. Protein: CSEKKNTDTQYF.

V gene TRBV20-1 combines with J gene TRBJ2-3; possible D gene TRBD2, 6 bases. Per the germline V gene, CDR1 is DFQATT and CDR2 is SNEGSKA (reference sequence). The CDR3 loop spans 16 amino acids. Trimming took 3 bases from V and 4 from J, leaving 20 bases between them. CDR3 amino acids: CSASLFGGADADTQYF. CDR3 sequence (DNA): TGCAGTGCTAGTCTCTTCGGGGGAGCAGACGCAGATACGCAGTATTTT.

Ten or more counts support this clonotype. The CDR3 spells CASWEGQGDIYGYTF. CDR3 sequence (DNA): TGTGCCAGCTGGGAGGGACAGGGAGATATTTATGGCTACACCTTC. The gene calls are TRBV6-1 and TRBJ1-2; 9 nucleotides agree with TRBD1. Germline CDR1 and CDR2: MNHNS and SASEGT. After removal of 8 bases from V and 5 bases from J, the junction contained 12 bases not matched to a gene. The CDR3 has 15 residues.

This clonotype showed up just a few times. The chain couples TRBV27 to TRBJ2-1, with 7 bases fitting TRBD1. There are 14 residues in the CDR3. From germline, CDR1 is MNHEY and CDR2 SMNVEV (reference sequence). V shed 3 bases, J shed 10 bases, and the junction held 9 bases outside the gene matches. Here the CDR3 DNA reads TGTGCCAGCAGTTTGTTGGGACAGCATAGAGAGCAGTTCTTC. As protein: CASSLLGQHREQFF.

This clonotype has ten or more counts. This chain connects TRBV29-1 to TRBJ1-1, with a tentative D call TRBD1 (6 bases). This CDR3 spans 13 amino acids. V lost 7 bases, J lost 1 base, and 13 bases lay in between. Germline V CDR1 and CDR2: SQVTM, ANQGSEA. CDR3 DNA: TGCAGCGCCCGGACAGCATCGAACACTGAAGCTTTCTTT. This encodes CSARTASNTEAFF.

This sequence joins TRBV10-3 and TRBJ1-4, with 9 bases fitting TRBD1. Looked up from germline, CDR1 is ENHRY and CDR2 is SYGVKD. There are 13 residues in the CDR3. J lost 7 bases, V lost 10 bases, and 7 bases had no gene match. The CDR3 spells CASRDRDREKLFF. The CDR3 nucleotides read TGTGCCAGCCGGGACAGGGATCGTGAAAAACTGTTTTTT.

This clonotype was counted many times. The V and J genes are TRBV9 and TRBJ2-5, with 7 positions matching TRBD2. The CDR3 extends over 14 amino acids. V shed 4 bases and J 5 bases; nucleotides not matched to a gene: 8. Germline values: CDR1 SGDLS, CDR2 YYNGEE. In DNA, the CDR3 is TGTGCCAGCAGCCCGACCGGGACTATGGAGACCCAGTACTTC. Amino acid sequence: CASSPTGTMETQYF.

This clonotype was counted only a few times. The chain combines TRBV11-1 with TRBJ2-3; possibly TRBD2 for D (6 bases). This CDR3 has 16 amino acids. The germline V gene encodes CDR1 SGHAT and CDR2 FQDESV (reference sequence). V dropped 4 bases and J dropped 0 bases, with 14 bases sitting between them. CDR3 nucleotide sequence: TGTGCCAGCAGCTCATTAGCGGATTCTAGCACAGATACGCAGTATTTT. Its translation is CASSSLADSSTDTQYF.

The chain carries TRBV20-1 and TRBJ2-3, with 7 bases identical to TRBD2. This CDR3 comprises 17 residues. From germline, CDR1 is DFQATT and CDR2 SNEGSKA (reference sequence). V was clipped by 0 bases and J by 2 bases; unmatched bases: 11. The CDR3 region has the DNA TGCAGTGCTAGAGATCTCGCCGAGCGGGGCACCACAGATACGCAGTATTTT. Translation: CSARDLAERGTTDTQYF.

This clonotype was seen only a few times. The rearrangement links TRBV5-6 to TRBJ2-3; the D gene is possibly TRBD2 (6 bases). CDR1 and CDR2 from the germline V gene are SGHDT and YYEEEE. V was trimmed by 1 base and J by 2 bases, leaving 11 bases between them. The length of the CDR3 is 15 residues. CDR3 coding DNA: TGTGCCAGCAGCTTGCTAAGCGGGTACACAGATACGCAGTATTTT. Translated: CASSLLSGYTDTQYF.

The V gene is TRBV18, the J gene TRBJ2-3; D gene uncertain. Germline lookup yields CDR1 KGHSH and CDR2 LQKENI. The V gene lost 3 bases and the J gene lost 6 bases, with 22 bases spanning the gap. CDR3 length: 17 amino acids. The CDR3 coding sequence is TGTGCCAGCTCACCGACCCCCCCATTGGCTTTTACCGATACGCAGTATTTT. Translated, it gives CASSPTPPLAFTDTQYF.

CDR3 DNA sequence: TGTGCCAGCAGTTTAGACCGGGTCCATGGCTACACCTTC. This codes for CASSLDRVHGYTF. This sequence joins TRBV6-2 or TRBV6-3 and TRBJ1-2; D gene unclear. Trimming cost V 4 bases and J 6 bases, with 12 bases left between them. The CDR3 covers 13 residues. Germline lookup yields CDR1 MNHEY and CDR2 SVGEGT.